This TCR beta chain was retrieved from a study of blood T cell repertoires in COVID-19. Overall study context: Material from acute and convalescent COVID-19 was sourced from the United States, Italy and Spain.

Germline trimming cut 4 bases from V and 6 bases from J; bases unmatched to any gene: 8. Looked up from germline, CDR1 is SGHTA and CDR2 is FQGNSA. This CDR3 is 14 amino acids long. This clone has a single count. TCRdb's table, derived via immunoSEQ multiplex PCR, lists solely in-frame clones and lacks some. The data hold around 170,000 clones, with approximately 79% observed a single time. The sequence came from a woman aged 80 or older with acute or convalescent COVID-19. The chain links TRBV7-2 to TRBJ1-2, with 7 bases identical to TRBD1. Material for sequencing was peripheral blood. CDR3: CASSSNRGQDGYTF. DNA for the CDR3: TGTGCCAGCAGCTCTAACAGGGGCCAGGATGGCTACACCTTC.